The subject of this entry is one TCR beta chain. Its antigen remains unidentified. The input lacks base qualities; no much larger clone sits a single base away. TCRbeta CDR3 regions were amplified from genomic DNA using the immunoSEQ Assay, a bias-controlled multiplex PCR. For the original study's pipeline: The number of nucleated cells in each sample was estimated from the amplification of reference gene primers within the assay. Sequence reads were collapsed and filtered to measure the absolute abundance of every unique TCRbeta CDR3 rearrangement. For each sample, productive Simpson clonality was calculated by taking the square root of Simpson's diversity index across productive rearrangements. As stored in TCRdb, this immuneACCESS dataset retains in-frame rearrangements with V and J assigned. A fraction of the clones does not appear; measured against another copy, unresolved V genes explain less than half of the discrepancy, and the remainder lacks a known reason. D and trimming were read from the DNA, whereas the V and J calls and clone size are those reported in that table. This sample comprises roughly 100,000 clones, over 85% of them detected only once. The ten top clones hold more than 1.5% of the sample.

V is shortened by 0 bases, J by 6 bases, and the region joining them spans 8 bases. CDR1 and CDR2 were assigned from the germline V gene (reference sequence) as SGHNT and YYREEE. From the cysteine through the phenylalanine, the CDR3 covers 13 amino acids. Only CDR3 DNA remains: 39 bases, in frame from the first base. This specimen belongs to a study of blood T cell repertoires in COVID-19 (dated by TCRdb to 2018 to 2020). For the study in its entirety: The collaborator samples originated in the United States, Italy and Spain and spanned the acute and convalescent phases of COVID-19. The prospective study material was composed of cDNA or gDNA derived from T cells, B-cell-depleted T cells, or PBMCs. Deeply sampled blood TCRbeta repertoires from subjects exposed to, actively infected with, or recovered from COVID-19 were included in the dataset. The repertoires were released in a freely available public database intended as a resource for research on the immune response to SARS-CoV-2. The samples were drawn from the first 160 participants of the ongoing ImmuneRACE study and from 950 to 1,500 subjects provided by 6 global collaborators. The sample metadata nearly always contained a de-identified subject ID, COVID-19 status, age in years and sex. Where available, HLA class I and class II types were taken from metadata supplied by the sample provider and were not determined by assay-based typing.

One collaborating source in Seattle enrolled patients while the patients were actively infected and followed the patients over time throughout the course of disease. Collaborating institutions collected whole blood in K2EDTA tubes following their own protocols. For TCRbeta analysis, collaborator samples were shipped as frozen whole blood, as isolated PBMCs, or as DNA extracted from either sample type. The study at large found these results: Clinical and demographic metadata were provided uncurated, with the amount varying by source and participant.

This receptor was obtained from a woman in her 50s with COVID-19, enrolled during active disease. The sample was peripheral blood. The chain is assembled from TRBV5-4 and TRBJ2-3; the D gene cannot be resolved reliably. At the DNA level, the sequence is TGTGCCAGCAGCTTGGAGACCAGGGATACGCAGTATTTT. It translates as CASSLETRDTQYF. The entire variable domain, with the stretches around the CDR3 drawn from the reference TRBV5-4 and TRBJ2-3 proteins, is ETGVTQSPTHLIKTRGQQVTLRCSSQSGHNTVSWYQQALGQGPQFIFQYYREEENGRGNFPPRFSGLQFPNYSSELNVNALELDDSALYLCASSLETRDTQYFGPGTRLTVL.